What follows are 5 T cell receptor beta chains derived from one specimen sequenced in a study of blood T cell repertoires in COVID-19. Clones were sequenced by immunoSEQ multiplex PCR, and TCRdb holds only the in-frame ones, with some missing. Among around 120,000 clones listed, about 88% were seen once. The sequencing sample was made of peripheral blood. Receptor source: a man aged 45-65 years with active COVID-19.

The chain is built from TRBV5-1 and TRBJ1-3, with D possibly matching TRBD1 (5 bases). Between the trimmed V and J ends, which lost 2 bases and 0 bases, there was a span of 9 bases. This CDR3 has 15 amino acids. Germline V gene data show CDR1 as SGHRS and CDR2 as YFSETQ. CDR3 sequence (DNA): TGCGCCAGCAGCTTAGGGGCCCTCTCTGGAAACACCATATATTTT. This sequence encodes CASSLGALSGNTIYF.

The CDR3 bases are TGTGCCAGCAGCTTTGCGGGGATTCCCGGCTACACCTTC. Translation: CASSFAGIPGYTF. The J gene is TRBJ1-2, the V gene TRBV7-9; the D is unclear. CDR1 SEHNR and CDR2 FQNEAQ come from the germline V gene (reference sequence). The CDR3 has 13 amino acids. V was trimmed by 3 bases and J by 8 bases, leaving 13 bases between them.

The chain carries TRBV6-6 and TRBJ1-2, with a tentative D call TRBD1 (5 bases). V dropped 5 bases and J dropped 4 bases, with 5 bases sitting between them. CDR1 is MNHNY, CDR2 SVGAGI, per germline (reference sequence). There are 11 residues in the CDR3. In DNA, the CDR3 is TGTGCCAGCAGTGACAGCTATGGCTACACCTTC. Its translation: CASSDSYGYTF.

The gene calls are TRBV15 and TRBJ2-3; TRBD1 might be the D (5 bases). The CDR3 spans 14 residues. Germline V gene sequence: CDR1 LNHNV, CDR2 YYDKDF (reference sequence). The V and J ends lost 2 bases and 5 bases respectively, with 11 bases between them. The CDR3 loop is CATSRSRAEDTQYF. For the CDR3, the DNA is TGTGCCACCAGCAGAAGCAGGGCAGAAGATACGCAGTATTTT. Using reference TRBV15 and TRBJ2-3 for the parts outside the CDR3, the full variable domain is DAMVIQNPRYQVTQFGKPVTLSCSQTLNHNVMYWYQQKSSQAPKLLFHYYDKDFNNEADTPDNFQSRRPNTSFCFLDIRSPGLGDTAMYLCATSRSRAEDTQYFGPGTRLTVL.

CDR3 DNA: TGCAGACCGGGGGGGCAAGAGACCCAGTACTTC. It encodes CRPGGQETQYF. This rearrangement joins TRBV20-1 to TRBJ2-5; 8 bases agree with TRBD2. The CDR3 contains 11 residues. Germline lookup yields CDR1 DFQATT and CDR2 SNEGSKA (reference sequence).